The 18 T cell receptor beta chains below all came from one sample that was sequenced in a study of chemoradiotherapy in HPV16-positive cancers. Sequencing was performed with immunoSEQ multiplex PCR; in TCRdb, only in-frame clones are kept and a portion is missing. Among more than 10,000 clones listed, 77% were seen once. Sampling was performed from a patient who underwent chemoradiotherapy. These receptor sequences come from a human donor with HPV-associated anogenital cancer.

This clone was seen a single time. V usage is TRBV18 and J usage is TRBJ1-5; 7 positions match TRBD1. The CDR3 runs to 13 residues. Per the germline V gene, CDR1 is KGHSH and CDR2 is LQKENI. V lost 6 bases, J lost 11 bases, and 10 bases stayed unmatched. CDR3 sequence reads: CASSRDRDTSQHF. The CDR3 DNA reads as TGTGCCAGCTCTCGAGACAGGGATACGTCCCAGCATTTT.

The V gene is TRBV29-1, the J gene TRBJ2-7; 10 bases map to TRBD1. This CDR3 has 12 amino acids. Germline CDR1 and CDR2: SQVTM and ANQGSEA. J gave up 5 bases and V 7 bases, and 5 bases lay outside the gene matches. The CDR3: CSGGTGVNEQYF. The CDR3 region has the DNA TGCAGCGGTGGGACAGGGGTGAACGAGCAGTACTTC.

This clone appeared a single time. The chain links TRBV9 to TRBJ1-1; D is perhaps TRBD1 (5 bases). With 0 bases removed from V and 5 bases from J, the gap between germline ends came to 14 bases. CDR1 is SGDLS, CDR2 YYNGEE, per germline. This CDR3 is 15 amino acids long. The DNA for the CDR3 is TGTGCCAGCAGCGTAGGCGGGGGGAGCCGGACTGAAGCTTTCTTT. Translated, it gives CASSVGGGSRTEAFF.

The J gene is TRBJ2-6, the V gene TRBV11-1; no reliable D call. V lost 1 base, J lost 0 bases, and 4 bases lay in between. CDR3 length: 15 residues. CDR1 and CDR2 from the germline V gene are SGHAT and FQDESV (reference sequence). CDR3 DNA sequence: TGTGCCAGCAGCTTAGACCTCTCTGGGGCCAACGTCCTGACTTTC. It specifies CASSLDLSGANVLTF.

The chain couples TRBV19 to TRBJ2-3, with a weak D call TRBD2 (6 bases). There are 16 residues in the CDR3. Per germline, CDR1 LNHDA and CDR2 SQIVND (reference sequence). Trimming pared 1 base from V and 0 bases from J, leaving 11 bases between. The CDR3 loop is CASSIAGVSSTDTQYF. The DNA for the CDR3 is TGTGCCAGTAGTATAGCGGGGGTTTCCAGCACAGATACGCAGTATTTT. The whole variable domain, filled in from reference TRBV19 and TRBJ2-3, reads DGGITQSPKYLFRKEGQNVTLSCEQNLNHDAMYWYRQDPGQGLRLIYYSQIVNDFQKGDIAEGYSVSREKKESFPLTVTSAQKNPTAFYLCASSIAGVSSTDTQYFGPGTRLTVL.

V and J are TRBV2 and TRBJ2-5, with TRBD2 identical over 7 bases. V was pared by 7 bases and J by 4 bases, with 12 bases of the junction left unmatched. This CDR3 is built from 15 residues. Germline V gene data show CDR1 as SNHLY and CDR2 as FYNNEI. The CDR3 region has the DNA TGTGCCAGCAAAACCTGGACTAGATCTAGAGAGACCCAGTACTTC. Translated, it gives CASKTWTRSRETQYF.

This clone has a handful of counts. V and J are TRBV5-4 and TRBJ1-2; D possibly corresponds to TRBD1 (6 bases). In germline, CDR1 is SGHNT, CDR2 YYREEE (reference sequence). This CDR3 is built from 13 residues. V lost 2 bases and J 4 bases, leaving 9 bases between the germline ends. In nucleotides, the CDR3 is TGTGCCAGCAGCTTACAGGGCCCCTATGGCTACACCTTC. This gives the protein CASSLQGPYGYTF. The full variable domain, rest sourced from reference TRBV5-4 and TRBJ1-2, is ETGVTQSPTHLIKTRGQQVTLRCSSQSGHNTVSWYQQALGQGPQFIFQYYREEENGRGNFPPRFSGLQFPNYSSELNVNALELDDSALYLCASSLQGPYGYTFGSGTRLTVV.

The V and J genes are TRBV30 and TRBJ1-1; D gene uncertain. V lost 3 bases and J lost 5, with 16 bases in between. The germline V gene encodes CDR1 GTSNPN and CDR2 SVGIG (reference sequence). The CDR3 is 14 residues long. Here the CDR3 reads CAWSPQGLGTEAFF. CDR3 DNA sequence: TGTGCCTGGAGCCCCCAAGGCTTGGGGACTGAAGCTTTCTTT.

This clone was counted a few times. The V and J genes are TRBV18 and TRBJ2-2; D is uncertain. Germline loops: CDR1 KGHSH, CDR2 LQKENI. CDR3 length: 16 amino acids. V lost 3 bases, J lost 0 bases, and 11 bases lay in between. CDR3 sequence reads: CASSPRTPANTGELFF. CDR3 nucleotides: TGTGCCAGCTCACCTCGCACACCCGCGAACACCGGGGAGCTGTTTTTT. The variable domain in full, with the rest retrieved from reference TRBV18 and TRBJ2-2, is NAGVMQNPRHLVRRRGQEARLRCSPMKGHSHVYWYRQLPEEGLKFMVYLQKENIIDESGMPKERFSAEFPKEGPSILRIQQVVRGDSAAYFCASSPRTPANTGELFFGEGSRLTVL.

Points on this clone: This CDR3 is also generated by other DNA sequences in the sample. The chain carries TRBV6-5 and TRBJ1-1; TRBD1 matches 7 bases. The V gene's germline CDR1 is MNHEY and CDR2 SVGAGI. The CDR3 extends over 14 amino acids. V was clipped by 6 bases and J by 4 bases; unmatched bases: 8. The CDR3, as DNA: TGTGCCAGCAGCTTTAACAGGGGAACCACTGAAGCTTTCTTT. Amino acids: CASSFNRGTTEAFF.

The chain uses TRBV4-2 and TRBJ1-6, with a weak D call TRBD1 (6 bases). Germline assignment: CDR1 LGHNA and CDR2 YNFKEQ. Trimming cost V 1 base and J 8 bases, with 18 bases left between them. This CDR3 comprises 17 residues. DNA of the CDR3: TGTGCCAGCAGCCAAGCGGGGACGGGACATGGGGATTCACCCCTCCACTTT. Amino acids: CASSQAGTGHGDSPLHF.

The chain couples TRBV4-1 to TRBJ2-1; D ambiguous. Per the germline V gene, CDR1 is MGHRA and CDR2 is YSYEKL. The CDR3 extends over 15 amino acids. With 1 base removed from V and 5 bases from J, the gap between germline ends came to 12 bases. CDR3 bases: TGCGCCAGCAGCCAAGTCGGGTTACGGGACAATGAGCAGTTCTTC. It translates to CASSQVGLRDNEQFF.

The chain combines TRBV18 with TRBJ2-6; D gene unclear. V was pared by 3 bases and J by 0 bases, with 6 bases between. The germline V gene encodes CDR1 KGHSH and CDR2 LQKENI. CDR3 length equals 15 residues. CDR3 sequence: CASSPSYSGANVLTF. DNA for the CDR3: TGTGCCAGCTCACCTTCCTACTCTGGGGCCAACGTCCTGACTTTC.

J is TRBJ1-2 and V is TRBV6-1; 8 nucleotides align to TRBD1. The CDR3 has 13 amino acids. V lost 5 bases and J lost 6; bases outside the gene matches: 5. CDR1 MNHNS and CDR2 SASEGT come from the germline V gene. CDR3 in amino acids: CASSLDRVDGYTF. In DNA form, the CDR3 reads TGTGCCAGCAGTCTGGACAGGGTAGATGGCTACACCTTC.

This clone has a handful of counts. The rearrangement uses TRBV6-5 and TRBJ2-2; a weak D match, TRBD2 (5 bases). Between the trimmed V and J ends, which lost 6 bases and 5 bases, there was a span of 10 bases. The CDR3 covers 13 residues. The germline V gene encodes CDR1 MNHEY and CDR2 SVGAGI. The CDR3 here is CASRQRETGELFF. CDR3 in DNA: TGTGCCAGCAGGCAGAGGGAGACCGGGGAGCTGTTTTTT.

The V gene is TRBV9, the J gene TRBJ1-4; TRBD1 is a possible D gene (5 bases). Per germline, CDR1 SGDLS and CDR2 YYNGEE. V was clipped by 2 bases and J by 2 bases, with 10 bases between them. The CDR3 is 15 residues long. The CDR3 DNA is TGTGCCAGCAGCGTTGAGGGGACGACTAATGAAAAACTGTTTTTT. It is translated as CASSVEGTTNEKLFF.

The rearrangement joins TRBV14 to TRBJ2-5, with D unresolved. CDR1 and CDR2 (germline): SGHDN, FVKESK. Trimming left V 1 base short and J 5 bases short, with 5 bases between. The CDR3 length is 12 residues. CDR3 DNA sequence: TGTGCCAGCAGCCAAGTTCGGGAGACCCAGTACTTC. It is translated as CASSQVRETQYF.

The V and J genes are TRBV15 and TRBJ2-2; D call uncertain. The CDR3 is made up of 13 amino acids. Looked up from germline, CDR1 is LNHNV and CDR2 is YYDKDF (reference sequence). Trimming removed 3 bases from V and 7 bases from J, with 9 bases in between. The CDR3 loop is CATSRDGHGELFF. Written as DNA, the CDR3 is TGTGCCACCAGCAGGGACGGCCACGGGGAGCTGTTTTTT.